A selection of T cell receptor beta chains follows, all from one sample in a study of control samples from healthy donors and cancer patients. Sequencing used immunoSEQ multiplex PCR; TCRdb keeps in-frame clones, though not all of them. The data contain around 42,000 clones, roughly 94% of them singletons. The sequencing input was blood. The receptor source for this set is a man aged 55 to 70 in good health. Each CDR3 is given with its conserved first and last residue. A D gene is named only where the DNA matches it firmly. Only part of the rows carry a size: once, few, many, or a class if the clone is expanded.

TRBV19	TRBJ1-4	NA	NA	TGTGCCACGCAGGACCTCGAAAAACTGTTTTTT	CATQDLEKLFF
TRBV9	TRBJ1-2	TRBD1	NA	TGTGCCAGCAGCGGACGACAGGGTCCCTATGGCTACACCTTC	CASSGRQGPYGYTF
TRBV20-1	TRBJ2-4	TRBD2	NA	TGCAGTGCTAGTAGCGGGAGTGCCAAAAACATTCAGTACTTC	CSASSGSAKNIQYF
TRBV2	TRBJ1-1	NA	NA	TGTGCCAGCACTCCTCTTTACCTTGTGGCCGAAGCTTTCTTT	CASTPLYLVAEAFF
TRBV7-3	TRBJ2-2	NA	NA	TGTGCCAGCAGCTTAAATCGGGGGTCGAACACCGGGGAGCTGTTTTTT	CASSLNRGSNTGELFF
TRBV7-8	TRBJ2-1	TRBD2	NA	TGTGCCAGCAGCGTATCACTAGCGGGAGGGTACAATGAGCAGTTCTTC	CASSVSLAGGYNEQFF
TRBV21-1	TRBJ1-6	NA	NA	TGTGCCAGCACCTTCCCTAGAATTGATTCACCCCTCCACTTT	CASTFPRIDSPLHF
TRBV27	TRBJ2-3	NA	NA	TGTGCCAGCAGTTTGACTTTCACAGATACGCAGTATTTT	CASSLTFTDTQYF
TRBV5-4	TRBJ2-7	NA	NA	TGTGCCAGCAGCTTAGGGCAGGGTGGTTACGAGCAGTACTTC	CASSLGQGGYEQYF
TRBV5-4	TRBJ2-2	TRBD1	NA	TGTGCCAGCAGCTTTAAGACAGGGAGTAACACCGGGGAGCTGTTTTTT	CASSFKTGSNTGELFF
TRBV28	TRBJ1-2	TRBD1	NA	TGTGCCAGCAGCATCGGACAGGGGGCGGTGGGCTACACCTTC	CASSIGQGAVGYTF
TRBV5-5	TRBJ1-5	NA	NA	TGTGCCAGCAGCTTAAAAGGGGGAGGCCAGCCCCAGCATTTT	CASSLKGGGQPQHF
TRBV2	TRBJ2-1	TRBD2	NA	TGTGCCAGCAGTCCGGGGGGGGGCACAAATGAGCAGTTCTTC	CASSPGGGTNEQFF
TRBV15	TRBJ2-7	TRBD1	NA	TGTGCCACCAGCAGAGATCCGGGACAGGGGCTCGAGCAGTACTTC	CATSRDPGQGLEQYF
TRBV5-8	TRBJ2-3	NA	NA	TGTGCCAGCAAAGCCCAGGGTTGGGCAGATACGCAGTATTTT	CASKAQGWADTQYF
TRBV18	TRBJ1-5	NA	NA	TGTGCCAGCTCACCACCTGGCGGGGATCAGCCCCAGCATTTT	CASSPPGGDQPQHF
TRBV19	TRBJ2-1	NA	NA	TGTGCCAGTAGAATCAGGGTCGGGGTTCACAATGAGCAGTTCTTC	CASRIRVGVHNEQFF
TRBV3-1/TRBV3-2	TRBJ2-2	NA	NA	TGTGCCAGCAGCCGGGACACCTACACCGGGGAGCTGTTTTTT	CASSRDTYTGELFF
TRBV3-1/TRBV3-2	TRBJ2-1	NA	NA	TGTGCCAGCAGCGGGACGGGGTACTACAATGAGCAGTTCTTC	CASSGTGYYNEQFF
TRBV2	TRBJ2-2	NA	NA	TGTGCCAGCAGACAAGACAGCAACACCGGGGAGCTGTTTTTT	CASRQDSNTGELFF
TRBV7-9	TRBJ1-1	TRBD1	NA	TGTGCCAGCAGCTTCAACAGGGGCAAGAACACTGAAGCTTTCTTT	CASSFNRGKNTEAFF
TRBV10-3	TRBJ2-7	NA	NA	TGTGCCATCAGTACGGATACCTACGAGCAGTACTTC	CAISTDTYEQYF
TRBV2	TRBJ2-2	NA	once	TGTGCCAGCAGTGGTCTCAGGGTTATCGGGGAGCTGTTTTTT	CASSGLRVIGELFF
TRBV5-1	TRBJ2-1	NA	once	TGCGCCAGCAGCTTGGGACTAGGACCCACGGGTGAGCAGTTCTTC	CASSLGLGPTGEQFF
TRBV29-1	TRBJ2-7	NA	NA	TGCAGCGTTGTTGGGGGACCATACGAGCAGTACTTC	CSVVGGPYEQYF
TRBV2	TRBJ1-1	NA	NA	TGTGCCAGCAGTGAAGACAGAACATCGAACACTGAAGCTTTCTTT	CASSEDRTSNTEAFF
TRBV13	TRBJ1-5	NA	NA	TGTGCCAGCAGCCGAGGTTATCAGCCCCAGCATTTT	CASSRGYQPQHF
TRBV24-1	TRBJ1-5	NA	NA	TGTGCCACCAGTGCCCCGGGAAACAATCAGCCCCAGCATTTT	CATSAPGNNQPQHF
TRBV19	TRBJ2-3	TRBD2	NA	TGTGCCACCACGAGGGCTAGCGGGAGTGCAGATACGCAGTATTTT	CATTRASGSADTQYF
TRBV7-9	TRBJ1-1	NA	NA	TGTGCCAGCAGCACTCCGGGACCACAAAAAGCTTTCTTT	CASSTPGPQKAFF
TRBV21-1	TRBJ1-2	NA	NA	TGTGCCAGCAGCAAAGAAGATGGGACTCATGGCTACACCTTC	CASSKEDGTHGYTF
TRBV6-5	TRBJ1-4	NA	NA	TGTGCCAGCAGTTTAGGGATCCGGGGGTGGAATGAAAAACTGTTTTTT	CASSLGIRGWNEKLFF
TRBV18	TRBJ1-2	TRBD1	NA	TGTGCCAGCTCACCCGGACAGGTTGAAGGCTACACCTTC	CASSPGQVEGYTF
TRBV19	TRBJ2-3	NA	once	TGTGCCAGTAGTATCGATTCGGGCAGGAGCACAGATACGCAGTATTTT	CASSIDSGRSTDTQYF
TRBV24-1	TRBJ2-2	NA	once	TGTGCCACCAGTGATCCGGGGACGAACACCGGGGAGCTGTTTTTT	CATSDPGTNTGELFF
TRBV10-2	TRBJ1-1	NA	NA	TGCGCCAGCACCGACCAGACGAACACTGAAGCTTTCTTT	CASTDQTNTEAFF
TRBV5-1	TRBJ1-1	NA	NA	TGCGCCAGCAGCTTGGGGGGCAGGGAGAACACTGAAGCTTTCTTT	CASSLGGRENTEAFF
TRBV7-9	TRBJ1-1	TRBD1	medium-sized	TGTGCCAGCAGCGGACAGGGGGGAAACACTGAAGCTTTCTTT	CASSGQGGNTEAFF
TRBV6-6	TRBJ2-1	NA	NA	TGTGCCAGCAGTTACTCCCCGGCAGTTAATGAGCAGTTCTTC	CASSYSPAVNEQFF
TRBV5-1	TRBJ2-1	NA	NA	TGCGCCAGCAGCTTGTGGGACCCCTACAATGAGCAGTTCTTC	CASSLWDPYNEQFF
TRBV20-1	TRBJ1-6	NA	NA	TGCAGTGCTAATGAGGAAGGGGATTCACCCCTCCACTTT	CSANEEGDSPLHF
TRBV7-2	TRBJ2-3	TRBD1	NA	TGTGCCAGCAGCTATGACAGGGGGCGAACAGATACGCAGTATTTT	CASSYDRGRTDTQYF
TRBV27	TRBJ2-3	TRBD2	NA	TGTGCCAGCAGTTTGGATGGAGCGGGAGGGCCGCGTACGCAGTATTTT	CASSLDGAGGPRTQYF
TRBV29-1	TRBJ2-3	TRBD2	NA	TGCAGCGTTGAAGAGGGGACTAGTTGGACAGATACGCAGTATTTT	CSVEEGTSWTDTQYF
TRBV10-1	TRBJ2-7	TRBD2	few	TGCGCCAGCAGTCCTAGCGGGAGTTCTGTCCCGTACTTC	CASSPSGSSVPYF
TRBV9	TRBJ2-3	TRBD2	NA	TGTGCCAGCAGCGAGAAACTACAGACTAGCGGGAGGTTCACAGATACGCAGTATTTT	CASSEKLQTSGRFTDTQYF
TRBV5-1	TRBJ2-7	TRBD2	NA	TGCGCCAGCAGCTTGGGACTAGCGCCAACCTACGAGCAGTACTTC	CASSLGLAPTYEQYF
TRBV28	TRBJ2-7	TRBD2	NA	TGTGCCAGCAGTTCCTCCGGGAGGGGGGCCTACGAGCAGTACTTC	CASSSSGRGAYEQYF
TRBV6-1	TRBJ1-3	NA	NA	TGTGCCAGCAGTGAACAGGTCTCTGGAAACACCATATATTTT	CASSEQVSGNTIYF
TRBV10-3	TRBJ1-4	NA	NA	TGTGCCATCAGTGGCAACCGTAATGAAAAACTGTTTTTT	CAISGNRNEKLFF
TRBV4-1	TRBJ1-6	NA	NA	TGCGCCAGCAGCCCCCAGTCGGGGGACTCCTATAATTCACCCCTCCACTTT	CASSPQSGDSYNSPLHF
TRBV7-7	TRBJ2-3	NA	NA	TGTGCTAGCAGCTTAGACCCGGGAACGACAGATACGCAGTATTTT	CASSLDPGTTDTQYF